Here is one T cell receptor (beta chain) with its context. The antigen is undetermined. The sample comes from a study of OX40 agonist ivuxolimab in advanced cancers. Regarding the study as a whole: Average numbers of expanded clones were greater in CD8+ T cells than in CD4+.

Sequencing was performed with immunoSEQ multiplex PCR; in TCRdb, only in-frame clones are kept and a portion is missing. Of tens of thousands of clones in the sample, around 87% were seen once. The ends were cut back, 10 bases at V and 5 bases at J, with 15 bases in the middle. This CDR3 is 13 amino acids long. Germline V CDR1 and CDR2: ENHRY, SYGVKD. Material: CD4+ or CD8+ T cells sorted from blood, obtained in a trial of the OX40 agonist ivuxolimab. The rearrangement joins TRBV10-3 to TRBJ1-5; a possible D gene is TRBD1 (5 bases). This TCR was sampled from an adult with an advanced solid tumor such as melanoma, head and neck, liver or kidney cancer. The CDR3 loop is CASNYGGDQPQHF. CDR3 DNA: TGTGCCAGCAATTATGGGGGAGATCAGCCCCAGCATTTT.